The rows below give T cell receptor beta chains drawn from one sample of a study of cytomegalovirus exposure and HLA in healthy donors. Libraries were prepared by immunoSEQ multiplex PCR; TCRdb keeps only in-frame clonotypes and omits some of them. The sample lists approximately 70,000 clones; approximately 94% were seen once. Sequenced: PBMCs. The receptors stem from a woman under 30 in good health and CMV-seronegative. The CDR3 runs from the conserved cysteine through the conserved F or W. The order of the fields is clone size, J gene, D gene, V gene, CDR3 DNA, CDR3 protein. A D gene is named only where the DNA matches it firmly. The listing skips clone size in some rows; elsewhere it reads once, few, many or a size class.

clone_size: NA; j_call: TRBJ2-1; d_call: TRBD2; v_call: TRBV27; cdr3_nt: TGTGCCAGCAGCCAGTTCTCGGGACTAGTAAATGAGCAGTTCTTC; cdr3_aa: CASSQFSGLVNEQFF
clone_size: once; j_call: TRBJ2-3; d_call: NA; v_call: TRBV19; cdr3_nt: TGTGCCAGTTCACCCAGGGGCACAGATACGCAGTATTTT; cdr3_aa: CASSPRGTDTQYF
clone_size: once; j_call: TRBJ2-5; d_call: NA; v_call: TRBV27; cdr3_nt: TGTGCCAGCAGTTTTCAAGCGGACCAAGAGACCCAGTACTTC; cdr3_aa: CASSFQADQETQYF
clone_size: once; j_call: TRBJ2-7; d_call: NA; v_call: TRBV27; cdr3_nt: TGTGCCAGCAGTTTTAGTGGGCATAGCTCCTACGAGCAGTACTTC; cdr3_aa: CASSFSGHSSYEQYF
clone_size: NA; j_call: TRBJ2-3; d_call: NA; v_call: TRBV6-5; cdr3_nt: TGTGCCAGCAGTTACTCTGCAGAAGTTAGCACAGATACGCAGTATTTT; cdr3_aa: CASSYSAEVSTDTQYF
clone_size: NA; j_call: TRBJ2-7; d_call: NA; v_call: TRBV6-1; cdr3_nt: TGTGCCAGCAGTGGACGCAACAGGATTTCCTACGAGCAGTACTTC; cdr3_aa: CASSGRNRISYEQYF
clone_size: NA; j_call: TRBJ1-3; d_call: NA; v_call: TRBV7-8; cdr3_nt: TGTGCCAGCAGCCTACTTCGCACTGGGGGGATTAGAAACACCATATATTTT; cdr3_aa: CASSLLRTGGIRNTIYF
clone_size: NA; j_call: TRBJ2-7; d_call: NA; v_call: TRBV19; cdr3_nt: TGTGCCAGTAGTATAGGAGATGGCTACGAGCAGTACTTC; cdr3_aa: CASSIGDGYEQYF
clone_size: NA; j_call: TRBJ1-5; d_call: NA; v_call: TRBV10-3; cdr3_nt: TGTGCCATCAGTGAAGGGGATCAGCCCCAGCATTTT; cdr3_aa: CAISEGDQPQHF
clone_size: NA; j_call: TRBJ1-1; d_call: TRBD1; v_call: TRBV27; cdr3_nt: TGTGCCAGCCCCCATCGGGACAGCTCCGAGAACACTGAAGCTTTCTTT; cdr3_aa: CASPHRDSSENTEAFF
clone_size: NA; j_call: TRBJ2-3; d_call: NA; v_call: TRBV4-3; cdr3_nt: TGCGCCAGCAGCGTAGGATTTCGAGGAACTAGCACAGATACGCAGTATTTT; cdr3_aa: CASSVGFRGTSTDTQYF
clone_size: NA; j_call: TRBJ2-7; d_call: NA; v_call: TRBV27; cdr3_nt: TGTGCCAGCGGCCCGGGGAACTCCTACGAGCAGTACTTC; cdr3_aa: CASGPGNSYEQYF
clone_size: NA; j_call: TRBJ1-2; d_call: NA; v_call: TRBV20-1; cdr3_nt: TGCAGCGGAGACGTGGGTGGCTACACCTTC; cdr3_aa: CSGDVGGYTF
clone_size: NA; j_call: TRBJ1-5; d_call: TRBD1; v_call: TRBV10-3; cdr3_nt: TGTGCCATCAGTGATGGGGGACAGGGCAATCAGCCCCAGCATTTT; cdr3_aa: CAISDGGQGNQPQHF
clone_size: NA; j_call: TRBJ2-2; d_call: NA; v_call: TRBV6-1; cdr3_nt: TGTGCCAGCAGTGATTGCAGTTTAGGAGACGTCGACACCGGGGAGCTGTTTTTT; cdr3_aa: CASSDCSLGDVDTGELFF
clone_size: NA; j_call: TRBJ2-3; d_call: NA; v_call: TRBV4-1; cdr3_nt: TGCGCCAGCAGCCAATTGGGGCCAGCGGATACGCAGTATTTT; cdr3_aa: CASSQLGPADTQYF
clone_size: NA; j_call: TRBJ2-7; d_call: TRBD1; v_call: TRBV6-5; cdr3_nt: TGTGCCAGCACCCGGGACAGGGTCTCCTACGAGCAGTACTTC; cdr3_aa: CASTRDRVSYEQYF
clone_size: NA; j_call: TRBJ2-3; d_call: NA; v_call: TRBV25-1; cdr3_nt: TGTGCCAGCAGCCTCTCCTTAGACACAGATACGCAGTATTTT; cdr3_aa: CASSLSLDTDTQYF
clone_size: once; j_call: TRBJ2-6; d_call: NA; v_call: TRBV4-2; cdr3_nt: TGTGCCAGCAGCCAATACTCTGGGGCCAACGTCCTGACTTTC; cdr3_aa: CASSQYSGANVLTF
clone_size: NA; j_call: TRBJ2-5; d_call: NA; v_call: TRBV19; cdr3_nt: TGTGCCAGTAGTATCAGTATGGGCACCTTAGAGACCCAGTACTTC; cdr3_aa: CASSISMGTLETQYF
clone_size: NA; j_call: TRBJ2-3; d_call: NA; v_call: TRBV6-4; cdr3_nt: TGTGCCAGCAGTGACTGGACTTCCCTCACAGATACGCAGTATTTT; cdr3_aa: CASSDWTSLTDTQYF
clone_size: NA; j_call: TRBJ2-5; d_call: TRBD1; v_call: TRBV6-1; cdr3_nt: TGTGCCAGCGGCCCCGGGACAGACCAAGAGACCCAGTACTTC; cdr3_aa: CASGPGTDQETQYF
clone_size: NA; j_call: TRBJ1-2; d_call: TRBD1; v_call: TRBV12-5; cdr3_nt: TGTGCTAGTGGTTTGTCGACAGGGAGTCATGGCTACACCTTC; cdr3_aa: CASGLSTGSHGYTF
clone_size: NA; j_call: TRBJ1-2; d_call: NA; v_call: TRBV10-1; cdr3_nt: TGCGCCAGCAGTGAGGGTGAGGACTATGGCTACACCTTC; cdr3_aa: CASSEGEDYGYTF
clone_size: NA; j_call: TRBJ2-3; d_call: TRBD2; v_call: TRBV5-6; cdr3_nt: TGTGCCAGCAGCTTGTGGGGTAGCGGGCTGGCAGATACGCAGTATTTT; cdr3_aa: CASSLWGSGLADTQYF
clone_size: NA; j_call: TRBJ2-1; d_call: TRBD1; v_call: TRBV19; cdr3_nt: TGTGCCAGTAGTATAACCGGGACAGGGGTTAATGAGCAGTTCTTC; cdr3_aa: CASSITGTGVNEQFF
clone_size: NA; j_call: TRBJ2-3; d_call: NA; v_call: TRBV6-1; cdr3_nt: TGTGCCAGCAGTGAATACGCGGGAGATACGCAGTATTTT; cdr3_aa: CASSEYAGDTQYF
clone_size: NA; j_call: TRBJ2-3; d_call: TRBD1; v_call: TRBV19; cdr3_nt: TGTGCCAGTAGTATAGGGACAGGGGGCGCAGATACGCAGTATTTT; cdr3_aa: CASSIGTGGADTQYF
clone_size: NA; j_call: TRBJ2-5; d_call: TRBD1; v_call: TRBV5-1; cdr3_nt: TGCGCCAGCAGCCAGTTCCGGGACAGTGGAGAGACCCAGTACTTC; cdr3_aa: CASSQFRDSGETQYF
clone_size: NA; j_call: TRBJ1-5; d_call: TRBD1; v_call: TRBV7-2; cdr3_nt: TGTGCCAGCAGCACGGGGACAGGGGGCGGCAATCAGCCCCAGCATTTT; cdr3_aa: CASSTGTGGGNQPQHF
clone_size: NA; j_call: TRBJ2-1; d_call: NA; v_call: TRBV7-3; cdr3_nt: TGTGCCAGCAGCCTAGGACAGTACAATGAGCAGTTCTTC; cdr3_aa: CASSLGQYNEQFF
clone_size: NA; j_call: TRBJ2-7; d_call: NA; v_call: TRBV14; cdr3_nt: TGTGCCAGCAGCCAAGCTTGGCCGGGACTCAGCTACGAGCAGTACTTC; cdr3_aa: CASSQAWPGLSYEQYF
clone_size: NA; j_call: TRBJ2-1; d_call: NA; v_call: TRBV6-5; cdr3_nt: TGTGCCAGCAGCCTTTTAGCGGATTACAATGAGCAGTTCTTC; cdr3_aa: CASSLLADYNEQFF
clone_size: NA; j_call: TRBJ2-1; d_call: NA; v_call: TRBV13; cdr3_nt: TGTGCCAGCAGCTTAGGGCGGGCTCGGGAGCAGTTCTTC; cdr3_aa: CASSLGRAREQFF
clone_size: NA; j_call: TRBJ2-5; d_call: NA; v_call: TRBV9; cdr3_nt: TGTGCCAGCAGCGTAGACACTAGCTACCAAGAGACCCAGTACTTC; cdr3_aa: CASSVDTSYQETQYF
clone_size: few; j_call: TRBJ2-5; d_call: TRBD1; v_call: TRBV7-9; cdr3_nt: TGTGCCAGCAGCGATACAGGGGGCCAAGAGACCCAGTACTTC; cdr3_aa: CASSDTGGQETQYF
clone_size: NA; j_call: TRBJ2-3; d_call: TRBD2; v_call: TRBV5-1; cdr3_nt: TGCGCCAGCAGCTTGTTAGGGGCTAGCGGGGGGGCCGGGGCAGATACGCAGTATTTT; cdr3_aa: CASSLLGASGGAGADTQYF
clone_size: NA; j_call: TRBJ1-5; d_call: NA; v_call: TRBV30; cdr3_nt: TGTGCCTGGGGAGGGGCGATAGCCGAAGGGGATCAGCCCCAGCATTTT; cdr3_aa: CAWGGAIAEGDQPQHF
clone_size: NA; j_call: TRBJ2-5; d_call: TRBD2; v_call: TRBV4-3; cdr3_nt: TGCGCCAGCAGCCAAGGAGTAAAGCGGGGGGCCCGGGAGACCCAGTACTTC; cdr3_aa: CASSQGVKRGARETQYF
clone_size: once; j_call: TRBJ2-1; d_call: TRBD2; v_call: TRBV7-3; cdr3_nt: TGTGCCAGCAGCCCGGGGGGTTCGCATGAGCAGTTCTTC; cdr3_aa: CASSPGGSHEQFF
clone_size: NA; j_call: TRBJ2-1; d_call: NA; v_call: TRBV29-1; cdr3_nt: TGCAGCGTTGAAGTTCTTGGCAGGGGTGGGAATGAGCAGTTCTTC; cdr3_aa: CSVEVLGRGGNEQFF
clone_size: NA; j_call: TRBJ2-1; d_call: NA; v_call: TRBV11-2; cdr3_nt: TGTGCCAGCAGCTTAGGACGGAAGGGGTCCAATGAGCAGTTCTTC; cdr3_aa: CASSLGRKGSNEQFF
clone_size: NA; j_call: TRBJ2-2; d_call: NA; v_call: TRBV2; cdr3_nt: TGTGCCAGCAGTGATCTCGCGGAACACGGGGAGCTGTTTTTT; cdr3_aa: CASSDLAEHGELFF
clone_size: once; j_call: TRBJ1-1; d_call: TRBD1; v_call: TRBV30; cdr3_nt: TGTGCCTGGAGTGTAGGGGGCTACAGGGGTTACACTGAAGCTTTCTTT; cdr3_aa: CAWSVGGYRGYTEAFF
clone_size: once; j_call: TRBJ2-1; d_call: TRBD2; v_call: TRBV5-5; cdr3_nt: TGTGCCAGCAGCTTGGGACTAGCGGGAAATGAGCAGTTCTTC; cdr3_aa: CASSLGLAGNEQFF
clone_size: NA; j_call: TRBJ2-5; d_call: TRBD1; v_call: TRBV9; cdr3_nt: TGTGCCAGCAGCGTAATGGACAGGCGACAAGAGACCCAGTACTTC; cdr3_aa: CASSVMDRRQETQYF
clone_size: NA; j_call: TRBJ1-4; d_call: NA; v_call: TRBV28; cdr3_nt: TGTGCCAGCAGTTTACAGGGTAGTAATGAAAAACTGTTTTTT; cdr3_aa: CASSLQGSNEKLFF
clone_size: once; j_call: TRBJ1-3; d_call: NA; v_call: TRBV10-2; cdr3_nt: TGCGCCAGCAACAACGGGACATTTTTGTCTGGAAACACCATATATTTT; cdr3_aa: CASNNGTFLSGNTIYF
clone_size: NA; j_call: TRBJ2-1; d_call: NA; v_call: TRBV27; cdr3_nt: TGTGCCAGCAGCTCCACCGGTGAGCAGTTCTTC; cdr3_aa: CASSSTGEQFF
clone_size: NA; j_call: TRBJ2-5; d_call: NA; v_call: TRBV11-2; cdr3_nt: TGTGCCAGCAGCTCTGGAGGACTTTATCTCCAAGAGACCCAGTACTTC; cdr3_aa: CASSSGGLYLQETQYF